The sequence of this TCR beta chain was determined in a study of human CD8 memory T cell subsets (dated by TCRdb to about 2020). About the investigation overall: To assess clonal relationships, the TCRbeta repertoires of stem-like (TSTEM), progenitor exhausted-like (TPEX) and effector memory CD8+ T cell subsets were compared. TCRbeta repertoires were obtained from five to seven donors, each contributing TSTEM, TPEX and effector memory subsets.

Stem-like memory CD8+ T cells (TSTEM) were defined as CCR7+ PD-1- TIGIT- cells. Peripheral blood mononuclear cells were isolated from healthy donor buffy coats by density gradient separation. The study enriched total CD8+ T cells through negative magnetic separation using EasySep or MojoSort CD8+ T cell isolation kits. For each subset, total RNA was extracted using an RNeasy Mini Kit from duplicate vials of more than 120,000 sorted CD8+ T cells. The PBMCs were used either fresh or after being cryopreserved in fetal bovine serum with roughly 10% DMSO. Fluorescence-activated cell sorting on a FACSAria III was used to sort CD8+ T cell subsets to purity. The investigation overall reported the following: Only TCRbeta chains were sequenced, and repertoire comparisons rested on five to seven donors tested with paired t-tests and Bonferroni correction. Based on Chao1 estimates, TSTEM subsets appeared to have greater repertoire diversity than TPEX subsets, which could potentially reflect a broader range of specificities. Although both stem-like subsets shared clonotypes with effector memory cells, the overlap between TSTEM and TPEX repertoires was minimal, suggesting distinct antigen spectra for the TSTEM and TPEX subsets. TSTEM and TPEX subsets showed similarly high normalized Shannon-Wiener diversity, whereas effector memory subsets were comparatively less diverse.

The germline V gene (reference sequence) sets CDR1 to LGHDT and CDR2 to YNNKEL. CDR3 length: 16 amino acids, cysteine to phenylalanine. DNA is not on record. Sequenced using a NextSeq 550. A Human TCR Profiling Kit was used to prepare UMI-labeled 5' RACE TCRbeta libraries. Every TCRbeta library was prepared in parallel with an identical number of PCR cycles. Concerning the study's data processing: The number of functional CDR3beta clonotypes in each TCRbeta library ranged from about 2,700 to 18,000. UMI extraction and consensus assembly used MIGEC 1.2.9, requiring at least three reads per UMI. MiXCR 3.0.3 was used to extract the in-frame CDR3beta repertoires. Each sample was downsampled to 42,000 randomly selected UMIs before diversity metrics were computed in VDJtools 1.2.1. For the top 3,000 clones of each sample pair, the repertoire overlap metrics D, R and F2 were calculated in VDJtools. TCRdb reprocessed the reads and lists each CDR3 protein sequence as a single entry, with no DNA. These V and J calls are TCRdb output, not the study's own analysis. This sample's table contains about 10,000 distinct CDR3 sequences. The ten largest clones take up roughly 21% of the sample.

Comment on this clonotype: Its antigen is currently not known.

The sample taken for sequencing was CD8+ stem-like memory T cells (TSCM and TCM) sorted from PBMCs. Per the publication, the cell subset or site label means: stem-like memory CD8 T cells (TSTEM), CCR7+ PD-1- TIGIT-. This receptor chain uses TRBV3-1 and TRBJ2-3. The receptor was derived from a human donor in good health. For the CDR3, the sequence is CASSPPEHFSTDTQYF.